This TCR beta chain was retrieved from a study of shared clonotypes between healthy human individuals. Study-wide results and limits: Naive subsets usually exceeded memory subsets in estimated richness.

Study donors comprised healthy, HIV-negative adults devoid of recent acute infection or vaccination. V dropped 1 base and J dropped 4 bases, with 11 bases sitting between them. The CDR3 contains 14 residues. The germline V gene has CDR1 SGHRS and CDR2 YFSETQ. The authors split each subset's genomic DNA evenly across several immunoSEQ plates. Assay: immunoSEQ multiplex PCR; the TCRdb copy retains only in-frame clones and omits some. Of under 2,500,000 clones detected, under 97% appear once; the ten largest clones hold over 0.1%. To note about this clone: Its specificity is not known.

Sequenced: naive CD4+ T cells sorted from blood. Subset indicated: CD45RA+ positively selected. This clonotype was obtained from a young man in good health. This chain joins TRBV5-1 and TRBJ1-2; D might be TRBD1 (5 bases). CDR3: CASSLSGDVYGYTF. The CDR3 region has the DNA TGCGCCAGCAGCTTGAGCGGGGACGTCTATGGCTACACCTTC.